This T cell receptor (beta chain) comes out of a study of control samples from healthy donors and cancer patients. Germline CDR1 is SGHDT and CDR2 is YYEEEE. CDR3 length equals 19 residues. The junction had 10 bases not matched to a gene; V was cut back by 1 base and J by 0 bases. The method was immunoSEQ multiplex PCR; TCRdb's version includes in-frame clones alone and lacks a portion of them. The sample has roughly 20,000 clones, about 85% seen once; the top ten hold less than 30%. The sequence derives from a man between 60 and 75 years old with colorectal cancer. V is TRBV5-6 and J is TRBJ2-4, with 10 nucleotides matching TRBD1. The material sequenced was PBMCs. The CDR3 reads CASSLPGTGVSLAKNIQYF. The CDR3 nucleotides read TGTGCCAGCAGCTTGCCCGGGACAGGGGTCTCCCTAGCCAAAAACATTCAGTACTTC. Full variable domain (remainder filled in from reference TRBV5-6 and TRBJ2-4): DAGVTQSPTHLIKTRGQQVTLRCSPKSGHDTVSWYQQALGQGPQFIFQYYEEEERQRGNFPDRFSGHQFPNYSSELNVNALLLGDSALYLCASSLPGTGVSLAKNIQYFGAGTRLSVL.